A selection of T cell receptor beta chains follows, all from one sample in a study of somatic mutations in cytotoxic T cells in rheumatoid arthritis. The protocol was immunoSEQ multiplex PCR, while the TCRdb copy is restricted to in-frame clones and leaves out a portion. The sample yields 20,000 or so clones, about 81% seen once. The sequenced material came from CD8+ T cells sorted from blood. These receptors were obtained from an adult with rheumatoid arthritis. The CDR3 runs from the conserved cysteine through the conserved F or W. Rows give clone size only sometimes, using once, few, many, or a class for an expanded clone.

abundance	j_gene	v_gene	CDR3aa
medium-sized	TRBJ2-7	TRBV9	CASSPRPGLAGFYEQYF
NA	TRBJ1-1	TRBV28	CASRYTGTARPPFFTEAFF
NA	TRBJ1-3	TRBV7-8	CASSRDYGNTIYF
NA	TRBJ2-1	TRBV2	CASSDPGSYNEQFF
NA	TRBJ1-1	TRBV7-9	CASSLDMNTEAFF
NA	TRBJ1-2	TRBV5-1	CASKPLHLSRGYTF
NA	TRBJ2-2	TRBV5-4	CASSFGVAAGELFF
NA	TRBJ2-7	TRBV27	CASSSGTGGYEQYF
once	TRBJ1-5	TRBV29-1	CSVGPYPQHF
few	TRBJ1-5	TRBV4-1	CASSQRGAGNQPQHF
NA	TRBJ2-7	TRBV19	CASSIAQGSYEQYF
NA	TRBJ2-7	TRBV28	CASSFGTEQYF
NA	TRBJ2-1	TRBV29-1	CSGERDSSYNEQFF
NA	TRBJ2-3	TRBV9	CASSFPSGLAGEFGTDTQYF
NA	TRBJ2-7	TRBV7-9	CASSQLGRGGYEQYF
NA	TRBJ1-5	TRBV4-3	CASSQVQGSNQPQHF
NA	TRBJ2-7	TRBV7-9	CASTSWTETPYEQYF
few	TRBJ1-1	TRBV6-1	CASSERGGSAFF
NA	TRBJ2-7	TRBV7-6	CASSSGAGGRSYEQYF
NA	TRBJ2-7	TRBV13	CASSSDRGKTYEQYF
NA	TRBJ2-2	TRBV28	CASSLLPPGTGAEGNTGELFF
once	TRBJ2-5	TRBV4-1	CASSQVTGSGETQYF
NA	TRBJ2-3	TRBV13	CASSLEDTQYF
NA	TRBJ2-3	TRBV2	CASSDLGTGTSDGTDTQYF
NA	TRBJ2-5	TRBV9	CASSAVGGGAGDRETQYF
NA	TRBJ2-7	TRBV9	CASSASGLDEQYF
few	TRBJ2-7	TRBV5-5	CASSTETGNYEQYF
NA	TRBJ2-7	TRBV5-6	CASSPGGSYEQYF
NA	TRBJ2-1	TRBV11-2	CASSLEADPYNEQFF
NA	TRBJ2-3	TRBV13	CASSLGVSADTQYF
NA	TRBJ2-1	TRBV4-1	CASSQVGGANNEQFF
NA	TRBJ2-1	TRBV11-1	CASSFPTGASGNEQFF
NA	TRBJ2-2	TRBV25-1	CASSESGGTGELFF
NA	TRBJ2-2	TRBV9	CASSDRGGNTGELFF
NA	TRBJ1-2	TRBV28	CASGPDSYPTF
once	TRBJ1-2	TRBV5-6	CASSSFDSYGYTF
NA	TRBJ1-1	TRBV27	CASSLWLGSEAFF
NA	TRBJ2-7	TRBV14	CASSHTGQGIYEQYF
NA	TRBJ1-6	TRBV9	CASSVAEAYNSPLHF
NA	TRBJ1-3	TRBV11-1	CASTSTVLSGNTIYF
NA	TRBJ1-6	TRBV7-9	CASSLRQGDDSPLHF
NA	TRBJ2-2	TRBV11-2	CASSLWFTGGLTGELFF
once	TRBJ1-6	TRBV6-5	CASRGLGRENSPLHF
NA	TRBJ1-2	TRBV20-1	CSAVVVHGYTF
NA	TRBJ2-7	TRBV4-3	CASSQELVGVYEQYF